The 13 T cell receptor beta chains presented below share a single source sample, sequenced in a study of T cell repertoires in cytomegalovirus infection. TCRdb fed the reads into MiXCR, producing one record per CDR3 protein. The top ten hold around an eighth of the sample, which has some 920,000 distinct CDR3 sequences, around 29% seen once. Their antigens are not known. Sequenced material: cultured CD8+ T cells from PBMCs, taken from culture after CMV antigen stimulation. The receptors derive from a human donor in good health (CMV status not recorded). Some clones in this sample may be carry-over from other donors' samples.

This clonotype has a single count. The V gene is TRBV28, the J gene TRBJ2-2, with 9 positions matching TRBD1. This CDR3 is built from 16 residues. The V segment lost 6 bases and the J segment 2 bases; nucleotides outside the gene matches: 7. The germline CDR1 and CDR2 sequences are MDHEN and SYDVKM. CDR3 amino acids: CASSHRQGVNTGELFF. The CDR3 DNA reads TGTGCCAGCAGCCACCGACAGGGGGTTAACACCGGGGAGCTGTTTTTT.

In DNA, the CDR3 is TGTGCCAGCAGCCAAGAAGGTCAGGCCTTCTCCTACGAGCAGTACTTC. It codes for CASSQEGQAFSYEQYF. This chain links TRBV3-1 with TRBJ2-7; D uncertain. Germline V CDR1 and CDR2: LGHDT, YNNKEL (reference sequence). The CDR3 has 16 amino acids. V was cut by 0 bases and J by 0 bases, with 12 bases left in between.

The rearrangement uses TRBV2 and TRBJ2-3; D might be TRBD2 (6 bases). Germline V gene data show CDR1 as SNHLY and CDR2 as FYNNEI. CDR3 size: 16 residues. V was cut by 6 bases and J by 0 bases, with 16 bases left in between. CDR3 nucleotides: TGTGCCAGCAGCCGGACTATCGATCAGAGCACAGATACGCAGTATTTT. Translation: CASSRTIDQSTDTQYF.

The table lists this clonotype with a few counts. This chain connects TRBV4-1 to TRBJ2-1; TRBD2 aligns across 11 bases. Germline V lookup: CDR1 MGHRA, CDR2 YSYEKL. This CDR3 contains 17 residues. J lost 8 bases, V lost 2 bases, and 11 bases had no gene match. CDR3 coding DNA: TGCGCCAGCAGCCAAAATCGTTGGCTAGCGGGGGGCTATGAGCAGTTCTTC. This translates into CASSQNRWLAGGYEQFF.

The table lists this clonotype with a few counts. J is TRBJ1-4 and V is TRBV7-6; D remains unclear. This CDR3 is 15 amino acids long. Germline CDR1 SGHVS, CDR2 FNYEAQ. The V and J ends lost 2 bases and 6 bases respectively, with 13 bases between them. The CDR3 DNA reads as TGTGCCAGCAGCTTATTAGAGAGGACGGATGAAAAACTGTTTTTT. It specifies CASSLLERTDEKLFF.

This clonotype appeared a few times. V is TRBV27 and J is TRBJ2-3; D remains unclear. V dropped 3 bases and J dropped 1 base, with 11 bases sitting between them. The germline V gene encodes CDR1 MNHEY and CDR2 SMNVEV (reference sequence). The CDR3 has 15 residues. The CDR3: CASSFVHIGTDTQYF. The CDR3 nucleotides read TGTGCCAGCAGTTTCGTGCATATCGGCACAGATACGCAGTATTTT.

Notes on this clonotype: This could be a read error, since a much larger clone is one nucleotide away. This rearrangement joins TRBV7-8 to TRBJ2-1; D perhaps matches TRBD2 (7 bases). The CDR3 is made up of 17 amino acids. Per the germline V gene, CDR1 is SGHVS and CDR2 is FQNEAQ. The V end lost 5 bases, the J end lost 1 base, and 18 bases lay between the germline ends. CDR3 region: CASSIIVGGASYNEQFF. CDR3 in DNA: TGTGCCAGCAGCATTATAGTGGGGGGGGCTTCCTACAATGAGCAGTTCTTC.

V usage is TRBV12-3 or TRBV12-4 and J usage is TRBJ1-2; no definite D call. This CDR3 has 16 amino acids. Trimming removed 7 bases at V and 4 bases at J, with 22 bases between. The CDR3 loop is CASTHKGNTSFYGYTF. The CDR3 DNA is TGTGCCAGCACCCACAAGGGCAACACTTCATTCTATGGCTACACCTTC.

This chain links TRBV5-6 with TRBJ1-1; no clear D. Germline V gene sequence: CDR1 SGHDT, CDR2 YYEEEE. With 6 bases removed from V and 1 base from J, the gap between germline ends came to 10 bases. The CDR3 sequence is 13 residues long. This chain's CDR3 is CASNLAGNTEAFF. CDR3 sequence (DNA): TGTGCCAGCAATCTCGCGGGGAACACTGAAGCTTTCTTT.

This clonotype was detected many times. The chain couples TRBV7-8 to TRBJ2-1; 9 bases map to TRBD1. The V gene end was trimmed by 4 bases and the J gene end by 0 bases; junction bases not matched to a gene: 10. This CDR3 region has 18 residues. Per germline, CDR1 SGHVS and CDR2 FQNEAQ. The CDR3 region has the DNA TGTGCCAGCAGCTCCCAGTGGGACAGGGACCTCTCCTACAATGAGCAGTTCTTC. Translated, it gives CASSSQWDRDLSYNEQFF. The complete variable domain, with remaining parts taken from reference TRBV7-8 and TRBJ2-1, reads GAGVSQSPRYKVAKRGQDVALRCDPISGHVSLFWYQQALGQGPEFLTYFQNEAQLDKSGLPSDRFFAERPEGSVSTLKIQRTQQEDSAVYLCASSSQWDRDLSYNEQFFGPGTRLTVL.

This clonotype has only a few counts. This sequence joins TRBV7-9 and TRBJ1-1; the D gene is possibly TRBD1 (6 bases). Trimming cost V 6 bases and J 0 bases, with 11 bases left between them. Germline V gives CDR1 SEHNR, CDR2 FQNEAQ (reference sequence). The CDR3 contains 14 residues. The chain's CDR3 is CASRPTGMNTEAFF. For the CDR3, the DNA is TGTGCCAGCAGACCTACAGGGATGAACACTGAAGCTTTCTTT. Complete variable domain (other parts from reference TRBV7-9 and TRBJ1-1): DTGVSQNPRHKITKRGQNVTFRCDPISEHNRLYWYRQTLGQGPEFLTYFQNEAQLEKSRLLSDRFSAERPKGSFSTLEIQRTEQGDSAMYLCASRPTGMNTEAFFGQGTRLTVV.

Ten or more counts support this clonotype. This chain connects TRBV6-5 to TRBJ1-2; D gene ambiguous. The length of the CDR3 is 13 residues. Deletions cut 2 bases from V and 4 bases from J, with 8 bases between. The V gene's germline CDR1 is MNHEY and CDR2 SVGAGI. This CDR3 reads CASSYEVGYGYTF. In nucleotides, the CDR3 is TGTGCCAGCAGTTACGAGGTTGGCTATGGCTACACCTTC.

This clonotype was counted ten times or more. The V and J genes are TRBV6-2 or TRBV6-3 and TRBJ1-5; D perhaps matches TRBD1 (5 bases). CDR1 is MNHEY and CDR2 is SVGEGT in the germline V gene. The CDR3 runs to 14 residues. V was pared by 2 bases and J by 1 base, with 6 bases between. The CDR3 sequence is CASSYGASNQPQHF. CDR3 in DNA: TGTGCCAGCAGTTACGGGGCGAGCAATCAGCCCCAGCATTTT.